Listed below are T cell receptor beta chains from one sample, sequenced in a study of cytomegalovirus exposure and HLA in healthy donors. Sequencing used immunoSEQ multiplex PCR; TCRdb keeps in-frame clones, though not all of them. The sample carries about 110,000 clones, just over 70% recorded once. Material for sequencing was PBMCs. These receptors were obtained from a boy younger than 18 in good health and CMV-seronegative. Each CDR3 is given with its conserved first and last residue. A D gene is named only where the DNA matches it firmly. Clone size appears in some rows only: once, few, many, or a class for an expanded clone.

D gene: TRBD2; V gene: TRBV11-2; CDR3 length: 19; clone size: NA; J gene: TRBJ2-3; CDR3 protein: CASEGLAGVELASTDTQYF; CDR3 DNA: TGTGCCAGCGAAGGACTAGCGGGAGTAGAATTAGCGAGCACAGATACGCAGTATTTT
D gene: TRBD1; V gene: TRBV6-5; CDR3 length: 16; clone size: NA; J gene: TRBJ1-6; CDR3 protein: CASSWEGQGRNSPLHF; CDR3 DNA: TGTGCCAGCAGTTGGGAGGGACAGGGGAGGAATTCACCCCTCCACTTT
D gene: TRBD1; V gene: TRBV6-5; CDR3 length: 14; clone size: NA; J gene: TRBJ2-7; CDR3 protein: CASNNRGSGTGQYF; CDR3 DNA: TGTGCCAGCAACAACAGGGGGAGCGGTACGGGGCAGTACTTC
D gene: NA; V gene: TRBV27; CDR3 length: 17; clone size: few; J gene: TRBJ2-5; CDR3 protein: CASSLSVQGQGKETQYF; CDR3 DNA: TGTGCCAGCAGTTTATCGGTACAGGGTCAAGGGAAGGAGACCCAGTACTTC
D gene: NA; V gene: TRBV6-1; CDR3 length: 14; clone size: few; J gene: TRBJ1-1; CDR3 protein: CASSEAGHPTEAFF; CDR3 DNA: TGTGCCAGCAGTGAAGCAGGACACCCCACTGAAGCTTTCTTT
D gene: NA; V gene: TRBV6-1; CDR3 length: 13; clone size: NA; J gene: TRBJ1-3; CDR3 protein: CASRGGAGNTIYF; CDR3 DNA: TGTGCCAGCCGTGGGGGGGCTGGAAACACCATATATTTT
D gene: NA; V gene: TRBV30; CDR3 length: 11; clone size: NA; J gene: TRBJ1-2; CDR3 protein: CAWSVGGLYTF; CDR3 DNA: TGTGCCTGGAGTGTTGGAGGTCTCTACACCTTC
D gene: NA; V gene: TRBV7-9; CDR3 length: 12; clone size: NA; J gene: TRBJ2-7; CDR3 protein: CASSLDTHEQYF; CDR3 DNA: TGTGCCAGCAGCTTAGACACCCACGAGCAGTACTTC
D gene: NA; V gene: TRBV10-3; CDR3 length: 15; clone size: NA; J gene: TRBJ1-6; CDR3 protein: CAISGLQTEDSPLHF; CDR3 DNA: TGTGCCATCAGTGGCCTTCAGACAGAGGATTCACCCCTCCACTTT
D gene: TRBD2; V gene: TRBV5-4; CDR3 length: 17; clone size: NA; J gene: TRBJ2-7; CDR3 protein: CASSLGGPGGSVYEQYF; CDR3 DNA: TGTGCCAGCAGCTTGGGGGGCCCAGGCGGGAGCGTATACGAGCAGTACTTC
D gene: NA; V gene: TRBV25-1; CDR3 length: 15; clone size: NA; J gene: TRBJ1-5; CDR3 protein: CASSPSGHGNQPQHF; CDR3 DNA: TGTGCCAGCAGTCCTTCGGGACACGGGAATCAGCCCCAGCATTTT
D gene: TRBD2; V gene: TRBV28; CDR3 length: 18; clone size: once; J gene: TRBJ2-1; CDR3 protein: CASSSPRRSGRAYNEQFF; CDR3 DNA: TGTGCCAGCAGTTCCCCCCGGCGATCCGGGAGGGCCTACAATGAGCAGTTCTTC